The rows below give T cell receptor beta chains drawn from one sample of a study of blood T cells in healthy people across ages. TCRdb fed the 5' RACE reads into MiXCR, producing one record per CDR3 protein. The sample has over 1,500,000 distinct CDR3 sequences, around 50% seen once. Sequencing used blood. The origin of the receptors is a middle-aged woman in good health. The CDR3 runs from the conserved cysteine through the conserved F or W. A D gene is named only where the DNA matches it firmly. For some rows the clone size is stated as once, few or many, or as a class when expanded; others skip it.

J: TRBJ2-4; V: TRBV7-4; size: NA; D: TRBD2; DNA: TGTGCCAGCAGCCTCCTCTCCTCCGGACTAGCGGGGGGCCTGGCCAAAAACATTCAGTACTTC; CDR3: CASSLLSSGLAGGLAKNIQYF
J: TRBJ1-4; V: TRBV3-1; size: NA; D: TRBD1; DNA: TGTGCCAGCAGCCAAGAAAGGGGGAGACAGGGGAATGAAAAACTGTTTTTT; CDR3: CASSQERGRQGNEKLFF
J: TRBJ2-7; V: TRBV10-3; size: few; D: NA; DNA: TGTGCCATCAGTGAGTCAACGCCCGGGTCCTACGAGCAGTACTTC; CDR3: CAISESTPGSYEQYF
J: TRBJ2-3; V: TRBV6-5; size: NA; D: NA; DNA: TGTGCCAGCAGTTATCGGGGCTTTCCTCAGCCAGCGCAGTATTTT; CDR3: CASSYRGFPQPAQYF
J: TRBJ2-3; V: TRBV6-1; size: NA; D: NA; DNA: TGTGCCAGCAGCTCAAGTGTCACAGATACGCAGTATTTT; CDR3: CASSSSVTDTQYF
J: TRBJ1-2; V: TRBV2; size: NA; D: NA; DNA: TGTGCCAGCACCAAGGACGTTTATAACTATGGCTACACCTTC; CDR3: CASTKDVYNYGYTF
J: TRBJ1-1; V: TRBV29-1; size: NA; D: TRBD1; DNA: TGCAGCGTTCCTGACAGGGGAGAGCGAGCTTTCTTT; CDR3: CSVPDRGERAFF
J: TRBJ2-5; V: TRBV7-2; size: few; D: TRBD1; DNA: TGTGCCAGCAGCTTCGGGACAGGGGTTCCAGAGACCCAGTACTTC; CDR3: CASSFGTGVPETQYF
J: TRBJ2-5; V: TRBV18; size: NA; D: TRBD1; DNA: TGTGCCAGCTCTCTCGCCCCGGGGACAGCCCAAGAGACCCAGTACTTC; CDR3: CASSLAPGTAQETQYF
J: TRBJ2-5; V: TRBV10-3; size: few; D: NA; DNA: TGTGCCATCACCCCCGACTCGTCGGGGACCCAGTACTTC; CDR3: CAITPDSSGTQYF
J: TRBJ2-3; V: TRBV28; size: few; D: NA; DNA: TGTGCCAGCAGACCGGGACGCTACACAGATACGCAGTATTTT; CDR3: CASRPGRYTDTQYF
J: TRBJ2-7; V: TRBV7-2; size: few; D: TRBD2; DNA: TGTGCCAGCAGCTTGAGGGGGCGGGGGGGCCAGAACGAGCAGTACTTC; CDR3: CASSLRGRGGQNEQYF
J: TRBJ2-3; V: TRBV7-2; size: NA; D: TRBD2; DNA: TGTGCCAGCAGCCCGGGGGGGGCAGGGGAAGGGAATACGCAGTATTTT; CDR3: CASSPGGAGEGNTQYF
J: TRBJ1-2; V: TRBV25-1; size: few; D: NA; DNA: TGTGCCAGCAGACAAATTGGGGACGGCTATGGCTACACCTTC; CDR3: CASRQIGDGYGYTF
J: TRBJ2-1; V: TRBV9; size: NA; D: TRBD2; DNA: TGTGCCAGCAGCATCGATGGGGCGGGGGGGTCCTACAATGAGCAGTTCTTC; CDR3: CASSIDGAGGSYNEQFF